This entry is about one T cell receptor (beta chain). There is no known antigen for this receptor. Base qualities are missing; no much larger clone stands one base away. The junction shows trimming of 2 bases on V and 4 bases on J, and the gene matches do not reach 6 bases of it. Based on the germline V gene (reference sequence), the CDR1 and CDR2 sequences are SGHKS and YYEKEE. Including cysteine and phenylalanine, the CDR3 has 15 amino acids. Only CDR3 DNA is held: 45 bases, read in frame from base 1. The data derive from a study of shared T cell receptors in the human thymus (dated by TCRdb to the early 2020s). The study in broad terms: The study examined how self-reactive, shared T-cell receptor alpha chains are generated in the human thymus.

Library preparation employed the immunoSEQ multiplex PCR assay. Entries here come from immuneACCESS through TCRdb and include only in-frame sequences with V and J called. Some clones fail to appear in such tables; in the studies checked, an unresolved V gene covers under half of the shortfall, and the cause of the remainder is unknown. This sample has 600,000 to 900,000 clones in its table, and 80% to 90% of those were observed once. The ten largest clones take up more than 0.01% of the sample. This same sample was also taken into another study, of human thymus T cells. The second investigation adds: Donors were immunologically healthy infants undergoing open corrective cardiac surgery for congenital heart defects in Finland. Thymus tissue was collected as surgical resects that were removed during corrective cardiac surgery. Biased V and J gene segment usage appeared to be present in both thymic and peripheral blood repertoires. Highly overlapping thymic TCR repertoires among unrelated individuals were reported in the related research. TCR alpha and beta repertoires from about 8 infant thymus samples and a few related peripheral blood samples were characterized in the study. Donor ages ranged from roughly 6 to 244 days, and the cohort comprised five or six male and a couple of female infants. Thymocytes were released mechanically from tissue and stored at -70 °C as pellets of roughly 9-32 million cells. A QIAsymphony instrument was used to extract genomic DNA from the frozen cell pellets. The immunoSEQ multiplex PCR assay was used to amplify the TCRB and TCRAD loci from a standardized quantity of quality-controlled genomic DNA. Amplicons spanned the V(D)J region at a length sufficient to cover the CDR3 and identify V and J genes. Amplicon sequencing was performed on an Illumina platform through the commercial immunoSEQ service. Primer bias and sequencing errors were corrected using previously described methods, and TCRAD and TCRB definitions followed the IMGT database. immunoSEQ Analyzer 3.0 and VDJTools were used for repertoire analysis, which covered basic statistics, V/J segment usage, diversity estimates, rarefaction and pairwise overlap. Chao1, ChaoE, Efron-Thisted, Shannon and inverse Simpson indices were used to estimate diversity, which was also estimated on datasets down-sampled to the smallest sample. Repertoire overlap was determined by strict matching of CDR3 nucleotide sequence, V gene and J gene, and Jaccard-based multidimensional scaling clustering was applied. On average, thymus samples gave about 810,000 unique TCRB clonotypes, whereas blood samples gave roughly 84,000.

This sequence was found in a girl less than two years old with a congenital heart defect. Donor details come from another sample of the same person, matched by shared clones. The sequenced sample consisted of thymocytes. The rearranged segments are TRBV5-5 and TRBJ1-1; 9 middle bases align to TRBD1. The DNA reads TGTGCCAGCAGCTTACACAGGGGGCGCCCCACTGAAGCTTTCTTT. Its translation reads: CASSLHRGRPTEAFF.